This T cell receptor beta chain was identified during a study of T-cell reconstitution after alpha-beta-depleted transplantation in children. General study findings and limits: Several hundred rapidly expanded clones from non-depleted graft cells reportedly supplied alpha-beta T cells about two months post-transplant. A year post-transplant, T-cell counts and diversity derived mostly from newly produced T cells.

Using unique molecular identifiers, the investigators prepared the TCRbeta library. Each CDR3 protein is one row after TCRdb ran MiXCR on the PCR reads. The table records approximately 500,000 distinct CDR3 sequences, about 11% of them present only once. Looked up from germline, CDR1 is LNHDA and CDR2 is SQIVND (reference sequence). V gave up 5 bases and J gave up 0 bases, with 14 bases separating them. The length of the CDR3 is 16 residues. The table lists this clonotype with a few counts. Its antigen is unknown. The chain couples TRBV19 to TRBJ2-1; the D gene could be TRBD1 or TRBD2 (6 bases each). The sample consisted of PBMCs, taken before TCRalphabeta/CD19-depleted stem cell transplant. This receptor was taken from a child aged 2 to 10 with inherited bone marrow failure, due to receive a stem cell transplant. The CDR3 DNA is TGTGCCAGTAGTCTCTCGGGGGCTAGCTCCTACAATGAGCAGTTCTTC. Its protein is CASSLSGASSYNEQFF.